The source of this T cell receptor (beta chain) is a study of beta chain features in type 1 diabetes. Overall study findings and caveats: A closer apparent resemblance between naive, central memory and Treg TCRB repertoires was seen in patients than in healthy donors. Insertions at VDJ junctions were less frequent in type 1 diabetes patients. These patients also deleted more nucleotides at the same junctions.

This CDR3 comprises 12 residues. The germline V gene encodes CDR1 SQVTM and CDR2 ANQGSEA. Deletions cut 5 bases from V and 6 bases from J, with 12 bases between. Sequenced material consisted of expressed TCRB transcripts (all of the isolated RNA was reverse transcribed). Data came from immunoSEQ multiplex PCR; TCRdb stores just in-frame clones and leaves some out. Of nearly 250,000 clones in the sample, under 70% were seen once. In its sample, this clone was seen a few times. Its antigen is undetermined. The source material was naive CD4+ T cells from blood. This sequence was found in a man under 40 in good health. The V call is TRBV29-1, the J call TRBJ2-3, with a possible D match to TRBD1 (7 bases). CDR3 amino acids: CSVPPGGDTQYF. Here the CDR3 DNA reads TGCAGCGTTCCACCAGGGGGGGATACGCAGTATTTT.